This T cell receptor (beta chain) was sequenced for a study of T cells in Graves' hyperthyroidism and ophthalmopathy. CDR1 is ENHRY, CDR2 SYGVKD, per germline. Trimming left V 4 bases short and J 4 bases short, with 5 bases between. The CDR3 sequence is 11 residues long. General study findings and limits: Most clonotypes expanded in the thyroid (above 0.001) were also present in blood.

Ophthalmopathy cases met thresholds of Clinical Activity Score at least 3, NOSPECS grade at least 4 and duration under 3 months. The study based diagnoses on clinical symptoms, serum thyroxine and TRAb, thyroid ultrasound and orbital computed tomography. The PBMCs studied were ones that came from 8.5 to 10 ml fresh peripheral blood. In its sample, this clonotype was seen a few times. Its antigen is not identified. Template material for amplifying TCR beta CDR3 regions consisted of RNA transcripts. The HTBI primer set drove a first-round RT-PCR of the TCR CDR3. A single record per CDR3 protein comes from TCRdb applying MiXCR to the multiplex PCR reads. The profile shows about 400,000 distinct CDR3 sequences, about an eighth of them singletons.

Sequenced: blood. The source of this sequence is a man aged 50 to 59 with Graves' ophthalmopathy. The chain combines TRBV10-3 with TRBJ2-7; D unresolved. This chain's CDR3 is CAISADYEQYF. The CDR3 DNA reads TGTGCCATCAGTGCAGATTACGAGCAGTACTTC.